Reported below is one T cell receptor (beta chain). Its antigen is not known. The V gene's germline CDR1 is SGHVS and CDR2 FQNEAQ. Between the trimmed V and J ends, which lost 6 bases and 1 base, there was a span of 16 bases. There are 16 residues in the CDR3. The data stem from a study of T cell repertoires in cytomegalovirus infection. Study information: HLA-B-restricted CMV epitopes that are well studied were used alongside recently identified HLA-C-restricted ones. Both CMV infection and a matching HLA type were indicated by public TCR beta signatures.

TCRdb re-called the reads through MiXCR, storing one row per CDR3 protein. The sample has 110,000 or so distinct CDR3 sequences, roughly 30% seen once. Study results and limitations: CMV-specific TCR beta clonotypes restricted by HLA-C dominated the ex vivo response.

This sequence was found in a human donor in good health (CMV status not recorded). Some clones in this sample may be carry-over from other donors' samples. This specimen consisted of CD8+ T cells from cultured PBMCs, obtained from culture after CMV antigen stimulation. V and J are TRBV7-8 and TRBJ2-4; D not certain. The CDR3 is CASRPGIPTAKNIQYF. CDR3 DNA sequence: TGTGCCAGCAGGCCTGGGATACCTACGGCCAAAAACATTCAGTACTTC. Filled out from reference TRBV7-8 and TRBJ2-4, the complete variable domain reads GAGVSQSPRYKVAKRGQDVALRCDPISGHVSLFWYQQALGQGPEFLTYFQNEAQLDKSGLPSDRFFAERPEGSVSTLKIQRTQQEDSAVYLCASRPGIPTAKNIQYFGAGTRLSVL.